This is a list of T cell receptor beta chains from one sample in a study of Ad26.COV2.S vaccination and SARS-CoV-2 variants. The data were produced by immunoSEQ multiplex PCR, yet TCRdb's version contains in-frame clones alone and is incomplete. Here the sample spans around 350,000 clones, approximately 84% being singletons. Sample: peripheral blood, taken in a trial of Ad26.COV2.S vaccine versus placebo. These receptors were collected from a person aged 18-60 years who received the Ad26.COV2.S COVID-19 vaccine or a placebo. Each CDR3 is given with its conserved first and last residue. The D gene is left open where the match is weak. Clone size is given for some rows only: seen once, a few or many times, or a class if the clone is expanded.

abundance: .
len: 15
d_gene: .
v_gene: TRBV7-6
j_gene: TRBJ2-7
CDR3nt: TGTGCCAGCAGCTTAGTTAGGGACCACTCCTACGAGCAGTACTTC
CDR3aa: CASSLVRDHSYEQYF

abundance: .
len: 15
d_gene: .
v_gene: TRBV4-1
j_gene: TRBJ1-4
CDR3nt: TGCGCCAGCAGCCAAGCCGGGGCCAGTAATGAAAAACTGTTTTTT
CDR3aa: CASSQAGASNEKLFF

abundance: .
len: 15
d_gene: TRBD2
v_gene: TRBV7-9
j_gene: TRBJ2-7
CDR3nt: TGTGCCAGCAGCGAATGGACTAGCGGGAGTGGGGAGCAGTACTTC
CDR3aa: CASSEWTSGSGEQYF

abundance: .
len: 15
d_gene: .
v_gene: TRBV3-1/TRBV3-2
j_gene: TRBJ2-6
CDR3nt: TGTGCCAGCAGCCACAGAGGGCAGTCGGCCAACGTCCTGACTTTC
CDR3aa: CASSHRGQSANVLTF

abundance: .
len: 12
d_gene: .
v_gene: TRBV28
j_gene: TRBJ2-7
CDR3nt: TGTGCCAGCAGTTTAAAGAGGGGCGAGCAGTACTTC
CDR3aa: CASSLKRGEQYF

abundance: .
len: 14
d_gene: TRBD2
v_gene: TRBV2
j_gene: TRBJ2-5
CDR3nt: TGTGCCAGCACTCGGGAGGGAAGGCAAGAGACCCAGTACTTC
CDR3aa: CASTREGRQETQYF

abundance: once
len: 16
d_gene: TRBD1
v_gene: TRBV9
j_gene: TRBJ2-7
CDR3nt: TGTGCCAGCAGCGCGGCCGAGTCGGGACAGGTCTACGAGCAGTACTTC
CDR3aa: CASSAAESGQVYEQYF

abundance: .
len: 15
d_gene: TRBD1
v_gene: TRBV5-4
j_gene: TRBJ2-5
CDR3nt: TGTGCCAGCAGCCTGCGACAGGGGAGAGGGGAAGGCCAGTACTTC
CDR3aa: CASSLRQGRGEGQYF

abundance: .
len: 17
d_gene: .
v_gene: TRBV7-9
j_gene: TRBJ2-4
CDR3nt: TGTGCCAGCAGCGCCTACAGGGGGGGTCTAGCCAAAAACATTCAGTACTTC
CDR3aa: CASSAYRGGLAKNIQYF

abundance: .
len: 15
d_gene: TRBD2
v_gene: TRBV9
j_gene: TRBJ2-5
CDR3nt: TGTGCCAGCAGCACTAGCGGGAGGTCAGGAGAGACCCAGTACTTC
CDR3aa: CASSTSGRSGETQYF

abundance: once
len: 14
d_gene: .
v_gene: TRBV24-1
j_gene: TRBJ2-2
CDR3nt: TGTGCCACCAGTGACAGATCGAACACCGGGGAGCTGTTTTTT
CDR3aa: CATSDRSNTGELFF

abundance: .
len: 14
d_gene: .
v_gene: TRBV7-6
j_gene: TRBJ1-6
CDR3nt: TGTGCCAGCAGCTCCGGTGCAGCGGATTCACCCCTCCACTTT
CDR3aa: CASSSGAADSPLHF

abundance: .
len: 13
d_gene: .
v_gene: TRBV29-1
j_gene: TRBJ2-3
CDR3nt: TGCAGCGGGGGGGCCCAGAGCACAGATACGCAGTATTTT
CDR3aa: CSGGAQSTDTQYF

abundance: .
len: 13
d_gene: TRBD1
v_gene: TRBV30
j_gene: TRBJ1-1
CDR3nt: TGTGCCTCATGGACAGGGGGCTACACTGAAGCTTTCTTT
CDR3aa: CASWTGGYTEAFF

abundance: .
len: 15
d_gene: .
v_gene: TRBV28
j_gene: TRBJ1-5
CDR3nt: TGTGCCAGCAGTTTAGCGAGTCGGGGCAATCAGCCCCAGCATTTT
CDR3aa: CASSLASRGNQPQHF

abundance: .
len: 12
d_gene: .
v_gene: TRBV2
j_gene: TRBJ1-1
CDR3nt: TGTGCCACCCACGAGGGGGGCTTATCCGCTTTCTTT
CDR3aa: CATHEGGLSAFF

abundance: .
len: 16
d_gene: TRBD2
v_gene: TRBV27
j_gene: TRBJ2-1
CDR3nt: TGTGCCAGCAGCCCCACGCTAGCGGGTGGATACAATGAGCAGTTCTTC
CDR3aa: CASSPTLAGGYNEQFF

abundance: once
len: 15
d_gene: TRBD1
v_gene: TRBV5-6
j_gene: TRBJ1-5
CDR3nt: TGTGCCAGCAGCGTATGGGACAGGGTAGGGCAGCCCCAGCATTTT
CDR3aa: CASSVWDRVGQPQHF

abundance: .
len: 9
d_gene: .
v_gene: TRBV27
j_gene: TRBJ2-7
CDR3nt: TGTGCCAGCGGCTACGAGCAGTACTTC
CDR3aa: CASGYEQYF

abundance: .
len: 15
d_gene: TRBD2
v_gene: TRBV19
j_gene: TRBJ2-3
CDR3nt: TGTGCCAGTAGTATGGGGCGGGGGGCCACAGATACGCAGTATTTT
CDR3aa: CASSMGRGATDTQYF

abundance: .
len: 16
d_gene: TRBD2
v_gene: TRBV3-1/TRBV3-2
j_gene: TRBJ2-2
CDR3nt: TGTGCCAGCAGCCTCTCGGGACTAGCGGAGACCGGGGAGCTGTTTTTT
CDR3aa: CASSLSGLAETGELFF

abundance: .
len: 13
d_gene: TRBD2
v_gene: TRBV7-9
j_gene: TRBJ2-1
CDR3nt: TGTGCCAGCAGCTCGGGGACTAGCTCGGAGCAGTTCTTC
CDR3aa: CASSSGTSSEQFF

abundance: .
len: 16
d_gene: .
v_gene: TRBV6-5
j_gene: TRBJ1-4
CDR3nt: TGTGCCAGCAGTTACTATCCTCAAGGGCCTAATGAAAAACTGTTTTTT
CDR3aa: CASSYYPQGPNEKLFF

abundance: .
len: 12
d_gene: .
v_gene: TRBV3-1/TRBV3-2
j_gene: TRBJ1-1
CDR3nt: TGTGCCAGCCGAGGCGGGAACACTGAAGCTTTCTTT
CDR3aa: CASRGGNTEAFF

abundance: .
len: 15
d_gene: TRBD1
v_gene: TRBV11-2
j_gene: TRBJ2-2
CDR3nt: TGTGCCAGCAGCGCAAACAGGGGAAGGGCCGGGGAGCTGTTTTTT
CDR3aa: CASSANRGRAGELFF

abundance: once
len: 12
d_gene: .
v_gene: TRBV6-2/TRBV6-3
j_gene: TRBJ2-3
CDR3nt: TGTGCCAGCAGTTTGAGATTAGATACGCAGTATTTT
CDR3aa: CASSLRLDTQYF

abundance: few
len: 15
d_gene: .
v_gene: TRBV28
j_gene: TRBJ2-3
CDR3nt: TGTGCCAGCAGTTTACTGCCGGGAGGCACAGATACGCAGTATTTT
CDR3aa: CASSLLPGGTDTQYF

abundance: .
len: 14
d_gene: TRBD2
v_gene: TRBV19
j_gene: TRBJ2-7
CDR3nt: TGTGCCAGTAGTAAGGGGAGGGGTCCGTACGAGCAGTACTTC
CDR3aa: CASSKGRGPYEQYF